The source of this T cell receptor (beta chain) is a study of graft-versus-host responses after intestinal transplantation. Intraepithelial and lamina propria lymphocytes were freed from processed graft tissue. The CDR3 has 14 residues. V dropped 3 bases and J dropped 2 bases, with 8 bases sitting between them. The V gene's germline CDR1 is MGHRA and CDR2 YSYEKL. Repertoires were generated with immunoSEQ multiplex PCR, while TCRdb's copy carries only in-frame clones and drops some. Found here are some 8,700 clones, approximately 79% of them singletons; the top ten hold roughly 29%. The chain links TRBV4-1 to TRBJ1-5; D call uncertain. This receptor was obtained from a human patient who received an intestinal transplant, so some T cells may come from the graft donor. The sample consisted of ileum tissue, taken around 530 days after intestinal transplant. The DNA for the CDR3 is TGCGCCAGCAGCCATAGGGAACGCAATCAGCCCCAGCATTTT. Amino acids: CASSHRERNQPQHF.